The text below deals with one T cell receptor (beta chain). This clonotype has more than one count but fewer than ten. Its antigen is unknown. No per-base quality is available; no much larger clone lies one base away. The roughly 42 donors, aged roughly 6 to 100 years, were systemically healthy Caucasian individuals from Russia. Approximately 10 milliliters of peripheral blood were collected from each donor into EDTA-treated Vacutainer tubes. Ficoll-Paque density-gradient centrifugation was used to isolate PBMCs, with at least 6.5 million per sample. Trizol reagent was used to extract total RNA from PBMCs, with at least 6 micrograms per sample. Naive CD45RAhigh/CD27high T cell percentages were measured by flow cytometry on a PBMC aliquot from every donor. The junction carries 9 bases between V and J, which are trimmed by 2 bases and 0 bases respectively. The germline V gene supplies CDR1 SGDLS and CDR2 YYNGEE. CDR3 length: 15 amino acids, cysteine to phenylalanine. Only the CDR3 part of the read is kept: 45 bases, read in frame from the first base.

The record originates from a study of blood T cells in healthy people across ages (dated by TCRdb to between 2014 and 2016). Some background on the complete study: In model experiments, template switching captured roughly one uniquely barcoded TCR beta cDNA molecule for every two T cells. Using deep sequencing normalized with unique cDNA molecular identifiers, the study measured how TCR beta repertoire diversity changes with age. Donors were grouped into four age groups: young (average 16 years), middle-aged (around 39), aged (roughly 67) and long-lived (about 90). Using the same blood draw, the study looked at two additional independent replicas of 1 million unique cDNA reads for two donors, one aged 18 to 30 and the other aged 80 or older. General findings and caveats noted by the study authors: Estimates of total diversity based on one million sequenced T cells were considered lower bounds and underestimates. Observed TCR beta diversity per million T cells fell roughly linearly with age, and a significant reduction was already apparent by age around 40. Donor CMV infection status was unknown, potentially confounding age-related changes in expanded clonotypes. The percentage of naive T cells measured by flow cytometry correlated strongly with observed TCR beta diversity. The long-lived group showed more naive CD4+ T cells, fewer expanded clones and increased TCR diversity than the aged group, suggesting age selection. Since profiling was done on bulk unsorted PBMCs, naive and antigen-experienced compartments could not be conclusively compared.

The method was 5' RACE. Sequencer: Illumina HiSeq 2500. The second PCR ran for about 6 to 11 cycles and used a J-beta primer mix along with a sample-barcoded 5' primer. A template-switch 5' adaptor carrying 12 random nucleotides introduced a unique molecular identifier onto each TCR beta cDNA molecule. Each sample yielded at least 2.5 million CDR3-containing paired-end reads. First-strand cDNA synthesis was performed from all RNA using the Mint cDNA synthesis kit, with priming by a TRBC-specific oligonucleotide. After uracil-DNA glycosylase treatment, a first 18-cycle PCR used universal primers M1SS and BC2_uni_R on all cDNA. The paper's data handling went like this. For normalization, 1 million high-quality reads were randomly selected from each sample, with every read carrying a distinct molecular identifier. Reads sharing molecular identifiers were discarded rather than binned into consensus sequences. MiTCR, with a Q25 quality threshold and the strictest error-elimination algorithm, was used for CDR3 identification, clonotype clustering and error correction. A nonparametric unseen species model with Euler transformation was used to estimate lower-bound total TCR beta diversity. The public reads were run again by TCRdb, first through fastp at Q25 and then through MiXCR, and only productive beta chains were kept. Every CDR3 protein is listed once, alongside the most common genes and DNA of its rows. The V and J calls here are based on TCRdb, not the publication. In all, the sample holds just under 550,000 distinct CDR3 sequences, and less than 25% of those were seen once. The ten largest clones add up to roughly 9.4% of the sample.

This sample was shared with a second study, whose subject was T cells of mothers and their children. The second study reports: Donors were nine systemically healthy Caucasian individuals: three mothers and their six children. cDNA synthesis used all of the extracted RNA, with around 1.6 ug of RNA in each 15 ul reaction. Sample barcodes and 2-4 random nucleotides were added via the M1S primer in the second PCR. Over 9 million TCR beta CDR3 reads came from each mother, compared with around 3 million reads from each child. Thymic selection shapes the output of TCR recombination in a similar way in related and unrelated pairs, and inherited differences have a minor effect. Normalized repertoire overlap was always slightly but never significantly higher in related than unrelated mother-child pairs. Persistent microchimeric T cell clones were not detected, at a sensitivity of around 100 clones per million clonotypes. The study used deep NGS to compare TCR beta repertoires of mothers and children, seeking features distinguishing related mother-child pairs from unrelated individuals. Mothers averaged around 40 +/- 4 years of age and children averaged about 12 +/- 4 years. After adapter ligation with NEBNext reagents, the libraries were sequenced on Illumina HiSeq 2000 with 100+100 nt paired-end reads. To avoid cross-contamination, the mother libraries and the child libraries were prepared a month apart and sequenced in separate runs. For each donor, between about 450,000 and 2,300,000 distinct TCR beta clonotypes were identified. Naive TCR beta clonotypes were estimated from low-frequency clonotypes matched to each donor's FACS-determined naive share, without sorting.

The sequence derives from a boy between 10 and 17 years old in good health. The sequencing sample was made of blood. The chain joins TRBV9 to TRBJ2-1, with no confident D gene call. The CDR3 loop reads CASSVEASSYNEQFF. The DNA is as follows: TGTGCCAGCAGCGTGGAAGCGAGCTCCTACAATGAGCAGTTCTTC.